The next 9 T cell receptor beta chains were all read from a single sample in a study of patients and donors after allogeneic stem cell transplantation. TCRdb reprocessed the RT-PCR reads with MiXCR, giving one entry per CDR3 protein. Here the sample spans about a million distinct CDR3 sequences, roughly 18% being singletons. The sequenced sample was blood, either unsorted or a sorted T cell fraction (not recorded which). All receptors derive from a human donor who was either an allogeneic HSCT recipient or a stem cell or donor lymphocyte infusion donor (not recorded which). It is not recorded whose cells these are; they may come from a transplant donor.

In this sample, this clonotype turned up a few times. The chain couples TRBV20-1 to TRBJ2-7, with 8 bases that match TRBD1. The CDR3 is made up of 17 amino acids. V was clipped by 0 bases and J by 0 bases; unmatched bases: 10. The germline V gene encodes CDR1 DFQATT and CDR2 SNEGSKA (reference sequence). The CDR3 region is CSARDVWDRTSSYEQYF. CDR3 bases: TGCAGTGCTAGAGATGTATGGGACAGGACGAGCTCCTACGAGCAGTACTTC.

The CDR3 is CSARVALGSTDTQYF. The DNA for the CDR3 is TGCAGTGCTAGAGTGGCCCTCGGGAGCACAGATACGCAGTATTTT. The rearrangement uses TRBV20-1 and TRBJ2-3, with unresolved D. This CDR3 region has 15 residues. V lost 1 base, J lost 0 bases, and 11 bases lay in between. Germline V gene sequence: CDR1 DFQATT, CDR2 SNEGSKA (reference sequence).

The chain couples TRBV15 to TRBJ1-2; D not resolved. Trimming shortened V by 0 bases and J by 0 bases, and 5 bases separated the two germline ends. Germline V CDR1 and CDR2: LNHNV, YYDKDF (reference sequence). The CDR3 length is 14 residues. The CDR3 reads CATSRDRTNYGYTF. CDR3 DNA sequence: TGTGCCACCAGCAGAGATCGTACTAACTATGGCTACACCTTC.

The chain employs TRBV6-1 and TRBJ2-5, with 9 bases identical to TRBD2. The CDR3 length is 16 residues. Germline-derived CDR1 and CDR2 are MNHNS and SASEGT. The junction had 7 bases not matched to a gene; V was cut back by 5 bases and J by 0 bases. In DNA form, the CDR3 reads TGTGCCAGCAGTCCCTGGACTAGCGCCGACCAAGAGACCCAGTACTTC. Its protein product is CASSPWTSADQETQYF.

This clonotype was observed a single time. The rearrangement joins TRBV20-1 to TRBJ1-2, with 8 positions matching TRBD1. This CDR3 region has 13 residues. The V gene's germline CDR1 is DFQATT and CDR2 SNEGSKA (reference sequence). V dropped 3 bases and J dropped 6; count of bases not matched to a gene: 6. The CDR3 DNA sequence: TGCAGTGCTAGGCGGACAGGGATGGATGGCTACACCTTC. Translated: CSARRTGMDGYTF.

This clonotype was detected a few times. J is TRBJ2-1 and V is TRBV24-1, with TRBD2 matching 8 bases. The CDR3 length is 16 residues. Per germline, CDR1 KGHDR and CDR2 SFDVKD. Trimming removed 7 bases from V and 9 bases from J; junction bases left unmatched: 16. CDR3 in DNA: TGTGCCACCAGCGATAACGGGAGGGCCCGTGAGTTTGAGCAGTTCTTC. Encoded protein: CATSDNGRAREFEQFF.

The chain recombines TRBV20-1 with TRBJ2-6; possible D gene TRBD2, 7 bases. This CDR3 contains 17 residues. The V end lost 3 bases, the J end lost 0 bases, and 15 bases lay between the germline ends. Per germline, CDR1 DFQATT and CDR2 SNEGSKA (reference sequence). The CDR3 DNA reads TGCAGTGCTAGTAGGGGGGGGCTTTACTCTGGGGCCAACGTCCTGACTTTC. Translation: CSASRGGLYSGANVLTF.

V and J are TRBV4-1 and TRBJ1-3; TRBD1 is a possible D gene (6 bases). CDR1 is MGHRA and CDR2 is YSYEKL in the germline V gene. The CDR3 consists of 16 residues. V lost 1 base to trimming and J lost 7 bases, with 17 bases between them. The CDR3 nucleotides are TGCGCCAGCAGCCAAGTTGCAGGGGTGATAGGTAACACCATATATTTT. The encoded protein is CASSQVAGVIGNTIYF.

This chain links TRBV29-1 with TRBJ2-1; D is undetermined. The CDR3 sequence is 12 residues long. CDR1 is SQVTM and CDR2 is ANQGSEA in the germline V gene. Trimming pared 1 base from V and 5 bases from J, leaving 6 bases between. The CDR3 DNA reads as TGCAGCGTTGAAGGAGGTAACAATGAGCAGTTCTTC. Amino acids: CSVEGGNNEQFF.